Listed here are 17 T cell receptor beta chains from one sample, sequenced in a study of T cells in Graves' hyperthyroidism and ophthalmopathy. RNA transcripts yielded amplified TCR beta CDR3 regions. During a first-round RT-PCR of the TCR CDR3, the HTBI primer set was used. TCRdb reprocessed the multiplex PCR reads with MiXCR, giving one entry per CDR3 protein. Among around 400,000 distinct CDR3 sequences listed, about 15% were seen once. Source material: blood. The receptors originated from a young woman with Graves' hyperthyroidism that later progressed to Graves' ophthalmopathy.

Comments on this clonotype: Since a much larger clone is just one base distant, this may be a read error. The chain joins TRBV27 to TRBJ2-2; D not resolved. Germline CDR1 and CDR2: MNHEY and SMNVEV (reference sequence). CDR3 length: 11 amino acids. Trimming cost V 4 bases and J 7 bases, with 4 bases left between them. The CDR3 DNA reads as TGTGCCAGCAGTTGGAACGGGGAGCTGTTTTTT. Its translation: CASSWNGELFF.

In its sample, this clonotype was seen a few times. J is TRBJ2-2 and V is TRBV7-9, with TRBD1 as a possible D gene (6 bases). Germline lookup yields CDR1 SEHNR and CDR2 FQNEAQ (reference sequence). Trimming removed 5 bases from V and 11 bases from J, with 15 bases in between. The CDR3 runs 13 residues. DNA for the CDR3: TGTGCCAGCAGCCAGCACAGGGACGTAGAGCTGTTTTTT. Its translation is CASSQHRDVELFF.

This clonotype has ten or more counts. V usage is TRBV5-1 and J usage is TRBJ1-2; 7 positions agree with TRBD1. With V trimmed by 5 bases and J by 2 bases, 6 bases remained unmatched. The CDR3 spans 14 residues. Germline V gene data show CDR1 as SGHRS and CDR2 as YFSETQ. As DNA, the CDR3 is TGCGCCAGCAGAGACCCGACAGGGAACTATGGCTACACCTTC. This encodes CASRDPTGNYGYTF.

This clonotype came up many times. CDR3 region: CASSQDLGFEQYF. The CDR3 DNA sequence: TGCGCCAGCAGCCAAGATTTGGGTTTCGAGCAGTACTTC. The rearrangement links TRBV4-1 to TRBJ2-7; no clear D gene. This CDR3 is built from 13 residues. Trimming took 0 bases from V and 6 from J, leaving 9 bases between them. CDR1 MGHRA and CDR2 YSYEKL come from the germline V gene.

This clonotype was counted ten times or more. The DNA of the CDR3 is TGTGCCAGCAGTAGACCGGGACTGACTACCTACGAGCAGTACTTC. Amino acids: CASSRPGLTTYEQYF. This rearrangement joins TRBV6-1 to TRBJ2-7; D possibly corresponds to TRBD2 (6 bases). CDR3 length: 15 residues. Per germline, CDR1 MNHNS and CDR2 SASEGT. V lost 5 bases to trimming and J lost 2 bases, with 16 bases between them.

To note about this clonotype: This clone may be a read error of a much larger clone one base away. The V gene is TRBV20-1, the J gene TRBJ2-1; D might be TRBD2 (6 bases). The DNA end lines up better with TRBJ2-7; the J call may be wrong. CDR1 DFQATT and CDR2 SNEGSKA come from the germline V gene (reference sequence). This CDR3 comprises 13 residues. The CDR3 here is CSAKPGTYNEQYF. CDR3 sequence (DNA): TGCAGTGCTAAACCCGGGACTTACAATGAGCAGTACTTC.

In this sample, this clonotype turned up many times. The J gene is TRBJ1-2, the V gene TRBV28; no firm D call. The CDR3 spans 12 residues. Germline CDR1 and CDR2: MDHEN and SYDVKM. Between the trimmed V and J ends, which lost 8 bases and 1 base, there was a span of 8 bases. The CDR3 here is CASLRINYGYTF. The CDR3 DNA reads TGTGCCAGCCTCAGGATTAACTATGGCTACACCTTC.

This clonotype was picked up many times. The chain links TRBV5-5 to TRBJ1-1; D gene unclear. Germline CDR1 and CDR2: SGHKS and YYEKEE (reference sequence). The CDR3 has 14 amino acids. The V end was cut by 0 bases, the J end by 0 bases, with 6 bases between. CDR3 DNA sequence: TGTGCCAGCAGCTTGGCAGATATGAACACTGAAGCTTTCTTT. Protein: CASSLADMNTEAFF.

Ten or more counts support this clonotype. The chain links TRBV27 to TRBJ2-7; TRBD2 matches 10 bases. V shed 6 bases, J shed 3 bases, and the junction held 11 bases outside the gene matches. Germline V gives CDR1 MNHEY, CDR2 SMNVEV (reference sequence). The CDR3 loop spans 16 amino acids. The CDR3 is CASSPSGSTGGYEQYF. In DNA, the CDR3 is TGTGCCAGCAGCCCTAGCGGGAGCACTGGGGGCTACGAGCAGTACTTC.

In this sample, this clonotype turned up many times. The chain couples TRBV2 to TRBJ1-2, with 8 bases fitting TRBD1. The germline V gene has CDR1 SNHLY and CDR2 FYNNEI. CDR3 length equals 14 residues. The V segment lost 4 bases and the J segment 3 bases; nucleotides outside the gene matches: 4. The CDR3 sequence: CASSVTGADYGYTF. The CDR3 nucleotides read TGTGCCAGCAGTGTGACAGGGGCGGACTATGGCTACACCTTC.

The CDR3 sequence: CASSWEVSSYEQYF. The CDR3 DNA reads as TGTGCCAGCAGCTGGGAAGTCAGTTCCTACGAGCAGTACTTC. The V gene is TRBV28, the J gene TRBJ2-7, with unresolved D. The CDR3 spans 14 residues. Between the trimmed V and J ends, which lost 6 bases and 1 base, there was a span of 13 bases. Germline CDR1 MDHEN, CDR2 SYDVKM.

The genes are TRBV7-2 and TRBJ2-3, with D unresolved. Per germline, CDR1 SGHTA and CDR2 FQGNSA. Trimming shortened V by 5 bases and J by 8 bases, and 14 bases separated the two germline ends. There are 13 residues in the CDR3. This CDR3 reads CASSSYRRPTQYF. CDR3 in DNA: TGTGCCAGCAGCAGCTACCGCCGCCCTACGCAGTATTTT.

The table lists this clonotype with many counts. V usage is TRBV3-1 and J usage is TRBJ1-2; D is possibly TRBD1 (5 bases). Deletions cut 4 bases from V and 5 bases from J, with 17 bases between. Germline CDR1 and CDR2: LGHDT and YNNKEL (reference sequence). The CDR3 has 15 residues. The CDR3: CASSLAGTDAYGYTF. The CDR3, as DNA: TGTGCCAGCAGCCTCGCCGGGACCGACGCATATGGCTACACCTTC. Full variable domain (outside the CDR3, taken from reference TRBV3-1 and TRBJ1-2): DTAVSQTPKYLVTQMGNDKSIKCEQNLGHDTMYWYKQDSKKFLKIMFSYNNKELIINETVPNRFSPKSPDKAHLNLHINSLELGDSAVYFCASSLAGTDAYGYTFGSGTRLTVV.

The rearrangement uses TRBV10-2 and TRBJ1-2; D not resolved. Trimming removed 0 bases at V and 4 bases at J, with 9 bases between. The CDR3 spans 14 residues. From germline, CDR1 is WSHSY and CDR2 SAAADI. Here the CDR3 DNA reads TGCGCCAGCAGTGAGTCCCGCTCGCGCTATGGCTACACCTTC. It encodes CASSESRSRYGYTF.

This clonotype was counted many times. For the CDR3, the DNA is TGCAGTGCTAGAGAAACGGCGAACACTGAAGCTTTCTTT. This translates into CSARETANTEAFF. The chain is built from TRBV20-1 and TRBJ1-1; D unresolved. V was cut by 0 bases and J by 1 base, with 6 bases left in between. The CDR3 is made up of 13 amino acids. The germline gives CDR1 DFQATT, CDR2 SNEGSKA (reference sequence).

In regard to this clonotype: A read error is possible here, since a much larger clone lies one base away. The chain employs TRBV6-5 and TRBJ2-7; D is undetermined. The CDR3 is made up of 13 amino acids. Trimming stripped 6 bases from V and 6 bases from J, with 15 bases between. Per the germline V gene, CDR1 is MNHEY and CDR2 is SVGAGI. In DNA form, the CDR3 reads TGTGCCAGCAGGTTACATAGATCGGGCGAGCAGTACTTC. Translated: CASRLHRSGEQYF.

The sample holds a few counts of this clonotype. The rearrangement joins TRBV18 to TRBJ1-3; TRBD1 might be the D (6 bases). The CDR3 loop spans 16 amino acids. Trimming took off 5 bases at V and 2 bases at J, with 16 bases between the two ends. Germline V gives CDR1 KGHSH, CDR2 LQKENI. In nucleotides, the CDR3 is TGTGCCAGCTCAAGAGGACAGACGAGCCCTGGAAACACCATATATTTT. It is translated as CASSRGQTSPGNTIYF. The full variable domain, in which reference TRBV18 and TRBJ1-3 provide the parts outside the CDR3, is NAGVMQNPRHLVRRRGQEARLRCSPMKGHSHVYWYRQLPEEGLKFMVYLQKENIIDESGMPKERFSAEFPKEGPSILRIQQVVRGDSAAYFCASSRGQTSPGNTIYFGEGSWLTVV.